This T cell receptor beta chain was captured in a study of beta chain features in type 1 diabetes. Notes on the study in general: For Type 1 diabetes patients, all four CD4+ subsets carried TCRB CDR3s that were moderately but significantly shorter. Any HLA effect on TCRB rearrangement was left unresolved by small sub-analyses.

TCRB transcripts that were expressed got sequenced, as all of the isolated RNA had been reverse transcribed. The table came from immunoSEQ multiplex PCR; TCRdb's copy has only in-frame clones and leaves some out. The sample carries some 190,000 clones, over 6% recorded once. A note on this clone: Its target is unknown.

The V gene lost 8 bases and the J gene lost 4 bases, with 9 bases spanning the gap. Germline V CDR1 and CDR2: SEHNR, FQNEAQ (reference sequence). The CDR3 covers 11 residues. On average, the one heparinised blood draw given by each donor was around 110 mL. This TCR was recovered from a man aged 18 to 35 with type 1 diabetes. The chain couples TRBV7-9 to TRBJ2-7; D not resolved. The sample was central memory CD4+ T cells from blood. DNA for the CDR3: TGTGCCAGCGAGAGGAGTTACGAGCAGTACTTC. This gives the protein CASERSYEQYF.